A single T cell receptor (beta chain) is shown here with its context. Its antigen has not been determined. No much larger clone exists at a distance of one base, and base qualities are not known. This sample was taken from a study of blood T cell repertoires in COVID-19 (dated by TCRdb to 2019 to 2021). At the level of the whole study: Samples from collaborators originated in the United States, Italy and Spain and spanned both the acute and convalescent phases of COVID-19. The material from the prospective study consisted of cDNA or gDNA derived from T cells, B-cell-depleted T cells, or PBMCs. Subjects who had been exposed to COVID-19, were actively infected with it, or had recovered from it provided the deeply sampled blood TCRbeta repertoires that made up the dataset. The repertoires were released in a freely available public database meant as a resource for research on the immune response to SARS-CoV-2. Samples came from the ongoing ImmuneRACE study (first 160 participants) plus 1,254 subjects from 6 global collaborators. Sample metadata almost always included a de-identified subject ID, COVID-19 status, age in years and sex. Where available, HLA class I and class II types were taken from metadata supplied by the sample provider and were not determined by assay-based typing. What the work shows at the level of the full study, not this receptor alone: The quantity of clinical and demographic metadata differed by source and by participant and was supplied without curation.

Whole blood was collected in K2EDTA tubes by collaborating institutions according to the institutions' own protocols. For TCRbeta analysis, collaborators shipped samples in one of three forms: frozen whole blood, isolated PBMCs, or DNA extracted from either of those sample types. The CDR3 measures 15 amino acids from cysteine to phenylalanine. The read is trimmed to its CDR3 DNA, 45 bases read in frame from base 1. Relative to germline, V is missing 6 bases and J is missing 3 bases, with 7 bases of the junction outside any gene match. Looking up the germline V gene (reference sequence) yields CDR1 SEHNR and CDR2 FQNEAQ. TCRbeta CDR3 regions were amplified from genomic DNA using the immunoSEQ Assay, a bias-controlled multiplex PCR. The original pipeline was this. Nucleated cell counts per sample were estimated from amplification of reference gene primers within the assay. To quantify the absolute abundance of each unique TCRbeta CDR3 rearrangement, sequence reads were collapsed and filtered. For each sample, productive Simpson clonality was calculated by taking the square root of Simpson's diversity index across productive rearrangements. Held by TCRdb, this immuneACCESS table contains in-frame sequences only and omits some clones. Under half of the omission traces to an unresolved V gene where checked; the cause of the rest is unknown. V and J calls and clone size are as listed in that table; D and trimming were resolved from the DNA. This sample comprises 200,000 to 300,000 clones, approximately 78% of them detected only once. The ten largest clones add up to 3.4% of the sample.

The sequencing input was peripheral blood. Rearrangement joined TRBV7-9 to TRBJ1-4, and TRBD1 matches 7 of the central bases. The clonotype comes from a woman younger than 30 with acute or convalescent COVID-19. The nucleotide sequence reads TGTGCCAGCAGTCGTGCAGGGGGTGCTAATGAAAAACTGTTTTTT. Translated, it reads CASSRAGGANEKLFF.